The entry below gives a single T cell receptor beta chain sequence along with its context. In the PCR, 60 Vbeta and 13 Jbeta primers were used. Assay used: immunoSEQ multiplex PCR; TCRdb lists only in-frame clones, some missing. Here the sample spans 100,000 to 150,000 clones, 77% being singletons. This sample is part of a study of cytomegalovirus exposure and HLA in healthy donors. The length of the CDR3 is 18 residues. Germline CDR1 is SNHLY and CDR2 is FYNNEI. V was clipped by 5 bases and J by 1 base; unmatched bases: 9. The sample was PBMCs. This TCR came from a human donor in good health. The genes are TRBV2 and TRBJ2-3; 13 bases are a match to TRBD2. CDR3 region: CASSPSILAGGGTDTQYF. The CDR3 DNA sequence: TGTGCCAGCAGTCCCTCCATACTAGCGGGAGGGGGCACAGATACGCAGTATTTT. Based on the CDR3 plus reference TRBV2 and TRBJ2-3, the full variable domain is EPEVTQTPSHQVTQMGQEVILRCVPISNHLYFYWYRQILGQKVEFLVSFYNNEISEKSEIFDDQFSVERPDGSNFTLKIRSTKLEDSAMYFCASSPSILAGGGTDTQYFGPGTRLTVL.